The entry below describes one T cell receptor (beta chain). Its antigen is not known. These data originate in a study of cytomegalovirus exposure and HLA in healthy donors. General study results and limits: Sequencing had likely introduced a cluster of highly shared sequence variants as an artifact. Presence/absence analyses assumed roughly uniform sequencing depth across donors, which may not hold. Common viral pathogens were later found to be apparently linked to several of the most significant clusters. CMV serostatus was the sole immune exposure information available.

This CDR3 region has 14 residues. Germline CDR1 and CDR2: SQVTM and ANQGSEA. The V segment lost 4 bases and the J segment 6 bases; nucleotides outside the gene matches: 6. 13 Jbeta primers and 60 Vbeta primers were used for the PCR. Clones were sequenced by immunoSEQ multiplex PCR, and TCRdb holds only the in-frame ones, with some missing. The data contain approximately 200,000 clones, about four fifths of them singletons. V gene TRBV29-1 combines with J gene TRBJ2-1; TRBD2 matches at 10 bases. The receptor's source is a woman aged 25 to 45 in good health and CMV-seropositive. The sequenced material came from PBMCs. The CDR3 DNA reads TGCAGCGTTGGGGGACTAGCGCGACGCAATGAGCAGTTCTTC. It translates to CSVGGLARRNEQFF.